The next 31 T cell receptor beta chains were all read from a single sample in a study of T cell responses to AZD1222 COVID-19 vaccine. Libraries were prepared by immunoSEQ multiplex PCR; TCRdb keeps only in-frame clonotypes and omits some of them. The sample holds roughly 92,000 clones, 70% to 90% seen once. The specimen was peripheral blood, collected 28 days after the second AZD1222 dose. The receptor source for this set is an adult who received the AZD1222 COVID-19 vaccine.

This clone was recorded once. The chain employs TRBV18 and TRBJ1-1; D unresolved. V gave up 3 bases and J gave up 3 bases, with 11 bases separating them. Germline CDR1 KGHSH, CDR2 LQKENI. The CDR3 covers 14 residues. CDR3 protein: CASSPRDSYTEAFF. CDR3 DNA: TGTGCCAGCTCACCTAGGGATTCATACACTGAAGCTTTCTTT.

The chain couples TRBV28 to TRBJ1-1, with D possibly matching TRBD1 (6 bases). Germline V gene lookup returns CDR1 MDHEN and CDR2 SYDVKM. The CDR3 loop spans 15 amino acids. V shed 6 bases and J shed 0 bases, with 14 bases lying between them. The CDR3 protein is CASRPGGLMNTEAFF. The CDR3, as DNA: TGTGCCAGCAGACCCGGGGGGCTCATGAACACTGAAGCTTTCTTT. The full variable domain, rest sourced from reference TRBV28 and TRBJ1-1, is DVKVTQSSRYLVKRTGEKVFLECVQDMDHENMFWYRQDPGLGLRLIYFSYDVKMKEKGDIPEGYSVSREKKERFSLILESASTNQTSMYLCASRPGGLMNTEAFFGQGTRLTVV.

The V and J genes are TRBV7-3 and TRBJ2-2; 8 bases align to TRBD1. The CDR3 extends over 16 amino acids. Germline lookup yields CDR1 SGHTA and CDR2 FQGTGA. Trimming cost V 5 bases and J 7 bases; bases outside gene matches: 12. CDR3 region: CASSRLDRGEGGELFF. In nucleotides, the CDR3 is TGTGCCAGCAGCCGTCTCGACAGGGGAGAGGGCGGGGAGCTGTTTTTT.

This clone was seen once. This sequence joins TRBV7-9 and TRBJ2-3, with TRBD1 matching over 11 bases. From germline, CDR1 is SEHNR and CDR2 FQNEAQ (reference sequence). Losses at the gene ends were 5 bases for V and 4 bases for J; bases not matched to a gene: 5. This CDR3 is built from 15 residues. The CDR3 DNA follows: TGTGCCAGCAGCCATGCGGGACAGGGGGCAGATACGCAGTATTTT. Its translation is CASSHAGQGADTQYF.

In DNA form, the CDR3 reads TGTGCCAGCAGCCAAGGGAGCCGGGGGAATCAGCCCCAGCATTTT. The encoded protein is CASSQGSRGNQPQHF. The J gene is TRBJ1-5, the V gene TRBV3-1 (or the pseudogene TRBV3-2), with a tentative D call TRBD1 (5 bases). Trimming removed 1 base from V and 4 bases from J, with 11 bases in between. The CDR3 totals 15 residues. The germline V gene encodes CDR1 LGHDT and CDR2 YNNKEL (reference sequence).

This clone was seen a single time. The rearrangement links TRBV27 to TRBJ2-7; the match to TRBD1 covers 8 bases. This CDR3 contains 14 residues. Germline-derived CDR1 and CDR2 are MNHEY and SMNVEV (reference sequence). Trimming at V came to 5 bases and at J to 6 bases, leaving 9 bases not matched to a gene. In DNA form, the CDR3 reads TGTGCCAGCAGTCTGACAGGGGTGTCAGGCGAGCAGTACTTC. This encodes CASSLTGVSGEQYF.

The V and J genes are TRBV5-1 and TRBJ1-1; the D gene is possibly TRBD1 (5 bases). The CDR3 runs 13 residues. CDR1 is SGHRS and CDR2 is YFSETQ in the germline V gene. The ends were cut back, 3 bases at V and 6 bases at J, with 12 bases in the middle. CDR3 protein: CASSSPGVSEAFF. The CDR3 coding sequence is TGCGCCAGCAGCTCCCCGGGGGTATCTGAAGCTTTCTTT.

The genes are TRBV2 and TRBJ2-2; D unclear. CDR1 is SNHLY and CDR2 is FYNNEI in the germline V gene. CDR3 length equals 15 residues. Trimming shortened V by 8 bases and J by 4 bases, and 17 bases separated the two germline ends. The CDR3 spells CASVDQMGSTGELFF. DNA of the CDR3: TGTGCCAGCGTTGACCAGATGGGATCCACCGGGGAGCTGTTTTTT.

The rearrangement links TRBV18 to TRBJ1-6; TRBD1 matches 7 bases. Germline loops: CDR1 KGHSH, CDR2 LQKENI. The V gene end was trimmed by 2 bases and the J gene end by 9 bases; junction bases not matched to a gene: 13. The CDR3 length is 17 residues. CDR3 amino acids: CASSPTGTATLGSPLHF. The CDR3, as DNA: TGTGCCAGCTCACCAACGGGGACAGCCACTTTGGGTTCACCCCTCCACTTT.

The DNA for the CDR3 is TGTGCCAGCAGCTCCCGTAGCGGTAGCTCCTACGAGCAGTACTTC. Translating gives CASSSRSGSSYEQYF. The chain combines TRBV7-2 with TRBJ2-7, with a weak D call TRBD2 (6 bases). The germline gives CDR1 SGHTA, CDR2 FQGNSA. Trimming took 4 bases from V and 0 from J, leaving 13 bases between them. CDR3 size: 15 residues.

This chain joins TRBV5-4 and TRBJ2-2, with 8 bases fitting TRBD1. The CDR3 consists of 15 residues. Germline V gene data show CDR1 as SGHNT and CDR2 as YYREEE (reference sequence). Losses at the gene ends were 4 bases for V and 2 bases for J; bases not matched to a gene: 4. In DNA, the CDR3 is TGTGCCAGCAGCCCGGACAGGGAAAACACCGGGGAGCTGTTTTTT. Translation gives CASSPDRENTGELFF.

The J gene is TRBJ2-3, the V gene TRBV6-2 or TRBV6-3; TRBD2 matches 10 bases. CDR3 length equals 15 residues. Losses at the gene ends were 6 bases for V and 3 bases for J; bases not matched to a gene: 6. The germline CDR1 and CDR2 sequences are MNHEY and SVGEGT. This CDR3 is CASSPGLAVTDTQYF. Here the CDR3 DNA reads TGTGCCAGCAGCCCAGGACTAGCGGTAACAGATACGCAGTATTTT.

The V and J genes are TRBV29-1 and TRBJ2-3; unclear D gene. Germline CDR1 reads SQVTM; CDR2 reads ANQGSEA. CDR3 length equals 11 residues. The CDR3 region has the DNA TGCAGTACCATGCTAACGGATACGCAGTATTTT. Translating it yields CSTMLTDTQYF.

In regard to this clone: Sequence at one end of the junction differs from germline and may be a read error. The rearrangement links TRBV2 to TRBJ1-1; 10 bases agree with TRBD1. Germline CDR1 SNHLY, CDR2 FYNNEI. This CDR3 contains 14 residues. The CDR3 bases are TGTGCCAACCCTTCGGGACAGGGGAACTCTGAAGCTTTCTTT. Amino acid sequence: CANPSGQGNSEAFF.

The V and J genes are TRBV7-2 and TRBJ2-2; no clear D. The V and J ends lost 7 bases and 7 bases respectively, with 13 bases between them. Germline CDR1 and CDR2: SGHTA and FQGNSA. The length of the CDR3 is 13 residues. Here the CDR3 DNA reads TGTGCCAGCACCACCCCTTGGGTCGGGGAGCTGTTTTTT. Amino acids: CASTTPWVGELFF.

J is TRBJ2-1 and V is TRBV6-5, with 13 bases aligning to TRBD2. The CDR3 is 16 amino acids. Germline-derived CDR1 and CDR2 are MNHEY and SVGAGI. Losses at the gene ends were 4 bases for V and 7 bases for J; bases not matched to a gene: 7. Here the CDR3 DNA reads TGTGCCAGCAGTTCCCCACTAGCGGGGGGGCAAAATGAGCAGTTCTTC. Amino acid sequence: CASSSPLAGGQNEQFF.

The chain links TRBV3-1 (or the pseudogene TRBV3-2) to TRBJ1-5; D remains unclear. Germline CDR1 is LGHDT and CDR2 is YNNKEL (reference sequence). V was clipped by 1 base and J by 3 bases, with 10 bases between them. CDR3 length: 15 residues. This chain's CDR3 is CASSQGAGNNQPQHF. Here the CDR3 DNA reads TGTGCCAGCAGCCAAGGTGCCGGGAACAATCAGCCCCAGCATTTT.

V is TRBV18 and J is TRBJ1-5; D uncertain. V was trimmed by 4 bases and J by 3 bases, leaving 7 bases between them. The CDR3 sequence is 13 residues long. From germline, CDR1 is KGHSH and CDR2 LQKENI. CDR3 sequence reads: CASSLTDNQPQHF. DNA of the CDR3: TGTGCCAGCTCACTCACAGACAATCAGCCCCAGCATTTT.

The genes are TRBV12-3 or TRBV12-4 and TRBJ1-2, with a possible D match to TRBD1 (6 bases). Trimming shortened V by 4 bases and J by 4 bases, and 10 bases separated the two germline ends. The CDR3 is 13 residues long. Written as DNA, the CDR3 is TGTGCCAGCAGTTCTCAGGGGACCTATGGCTACACCTTC. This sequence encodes CASSSQGTYGYTF.

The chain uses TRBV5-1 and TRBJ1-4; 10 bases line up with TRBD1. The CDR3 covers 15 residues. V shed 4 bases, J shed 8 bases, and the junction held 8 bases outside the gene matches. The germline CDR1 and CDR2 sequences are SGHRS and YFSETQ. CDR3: CASSLLTGGGEKLFF. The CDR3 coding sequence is TGCGCCAGCAGCCTCCTGACAGGGGGCGGAGAAAAACTGTTTTTT.

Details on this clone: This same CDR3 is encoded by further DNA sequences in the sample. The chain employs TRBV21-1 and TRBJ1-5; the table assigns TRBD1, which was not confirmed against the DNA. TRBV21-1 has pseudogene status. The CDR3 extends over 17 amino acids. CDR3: CASSKGLTGVGNQPQHF. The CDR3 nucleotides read TGTGCCAGCAGCAAAGGCCTCACAGGTGTCGGCAATCAGCCCCAGCATTTT.

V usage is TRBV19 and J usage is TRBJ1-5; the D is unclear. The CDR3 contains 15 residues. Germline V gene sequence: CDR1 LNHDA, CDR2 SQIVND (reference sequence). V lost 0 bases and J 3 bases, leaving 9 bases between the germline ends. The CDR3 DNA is TGTGCCAGTAGTATAGATCTCAGAGCCAATCAGCCCCAGCATTTT. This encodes CASSIDLRANQPQHF. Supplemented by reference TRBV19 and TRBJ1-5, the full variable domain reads DGGITQSPKYLFRKEGQNVTLSCEQNLNHDAMYWYRQDPGQGLRLIYYSQIVNDFQKGDIAEGYSVSREKKESFPLTVTSAQKNPTAFYLCASSIDLRANQPQHFGDGTRLSIL.

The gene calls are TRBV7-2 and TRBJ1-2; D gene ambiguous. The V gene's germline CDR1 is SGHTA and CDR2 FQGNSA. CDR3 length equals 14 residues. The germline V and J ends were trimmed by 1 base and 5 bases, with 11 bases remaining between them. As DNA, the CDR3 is TGTGCCAGCAGCTTAGAAGCGAGGCAGTATGGCTACACCTTC. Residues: CASSLEARQYGYTF.

CDR3 nucleotides: TGTGCCAGCAGTGACGGGGTCGGGTACCAAGAGACCCAGTACTTC. This gives the protein CASSDGVGYQETQYF. V is TRBV2 and J is TRBJ2-5; possible D gene TRBD2, 5 bases. The CDR3 spans 15 residues. Germline CDR1 and CDR2: SNHLY and FYNNEI. V was trimmed by 3 bases and J by 0 bases, leaving 11 bases between them.

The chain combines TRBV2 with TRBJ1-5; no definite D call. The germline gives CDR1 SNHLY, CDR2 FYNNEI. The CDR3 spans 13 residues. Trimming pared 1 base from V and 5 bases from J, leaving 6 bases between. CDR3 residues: CASSEGVYQPQHF. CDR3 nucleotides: TGTGCCAGCAGTGAAGGCGTGTATCAGCCCCAGCATTTT.

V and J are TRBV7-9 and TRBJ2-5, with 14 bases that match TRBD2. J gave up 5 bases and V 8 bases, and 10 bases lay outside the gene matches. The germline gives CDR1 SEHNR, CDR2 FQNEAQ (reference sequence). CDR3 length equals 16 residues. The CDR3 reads CASGEGLAGALETQYF. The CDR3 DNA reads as TGTGCCAGCGGGGAGGGACTAGCGGGGGCTTTGGAGACCCAGTACTTC.

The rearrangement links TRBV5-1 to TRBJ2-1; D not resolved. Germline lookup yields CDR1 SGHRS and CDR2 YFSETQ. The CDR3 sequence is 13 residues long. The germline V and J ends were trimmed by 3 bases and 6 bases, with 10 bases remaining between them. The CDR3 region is CASSSISRNEQFF. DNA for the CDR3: TGCGCCAGCAGCTCCATTTCCCGCAATGAGCAGTTCTTC.

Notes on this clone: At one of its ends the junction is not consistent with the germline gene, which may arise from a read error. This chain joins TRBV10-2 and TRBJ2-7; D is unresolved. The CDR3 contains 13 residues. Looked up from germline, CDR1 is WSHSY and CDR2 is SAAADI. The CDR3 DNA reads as TGCGCCAGCAGTGAGCCCCACCGGACCGAGGAGTACTTC. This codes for CASSEPHRTEEYF.

In nucleotides, the CDR3 is TGTGCCAGCAGCTACGGAAGGGAGAACACTGAAGCTTTCTTT. This gives the protein CASSYGRENTEAFF. This rearrangement joins TRBV11-2 to TRBJ1-1; D unclear. CDR1 is SGHAT and CDR2 is FQNNGV in the germline V gene. This CDR3 region has 14 residues. The V gene lost 4 bases and the J gene lost 1 base, with 10 bases spanning the gap.

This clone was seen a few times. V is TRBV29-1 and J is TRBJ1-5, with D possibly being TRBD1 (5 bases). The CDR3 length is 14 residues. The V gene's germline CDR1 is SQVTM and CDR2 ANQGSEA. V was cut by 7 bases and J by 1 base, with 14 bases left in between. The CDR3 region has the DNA TGCAGCGCCCGGGGCAGCGGCAGCAATCAGCCCCAGCATTTT. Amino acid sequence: CSARGSGSNQPQHF.

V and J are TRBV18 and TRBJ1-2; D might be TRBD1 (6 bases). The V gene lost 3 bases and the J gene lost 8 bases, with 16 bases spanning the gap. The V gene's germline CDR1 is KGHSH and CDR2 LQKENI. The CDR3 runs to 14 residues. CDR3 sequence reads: CASSPASGHWGYTF. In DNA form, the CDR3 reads TGTGCCAGCTCACCGGCCTCGGGACATTGGGGCTACACCTTC.